These 12 T cell receptor beta chains originate from one sample sequenced in a study of T cells in Graves' hyperthyroidism and ophthalmopathy. RNA transcripts served as the template for amplifying TCR beta CDR3 regions. A first-round RT-PCR of the TCR CDR3 used the HTBI primer set. In TCRdb, the multiplex PCR reads were re-called with MiXCR into one record per CDR3 protein. In the table there are a few hundred thousand distinct CDR3 sequences, about 16% of which are singletons. Input material: blood. The receptors come from a middle-aged man with Graves' hyperthyroidism.

This clonotype occurred many times. The V call is TRBV10-2, the J call TRBJ2-2; the match to TRBD1 covers 8 bases. With 6 bases clipped from V and 6 bases from J, the junction kept 9 bases outside the gene matches. Germline values: CDR1 WSHSY, CDR2 SAAADI. The CDR3 is 15 amino acids. The CDR3 nucleotides read TGCGCCAGCAGACCGGGACAGGATTTCGCCGGGGAGCTGTTTTTT. Its translation is CASRPGQDFAGELFF.

This clonotype was observed at least ten times. The chain uses TRBV20-1 and TRBJ2-3, with a possible D match to TRBD2 (5 bases). The germline V and J ends were trimmed by 3 bases and 0 bases, with 16 bases remaining between them. CDR1 is DFQATT and CDR2 is SNEGSKA in the germline V gene (reference sequence). There are 16 residues in the CDR3. The CDR3: CSARFPGWGSTDTQYF. CDR3 nucleotide sequence: TGCAGTGCTAGGTTCCCGGGGTGGGGTAGCACAGATACGCAGTATTTT.

This chain connects TRBV7-2 to TRBJ2-3; 8 nucleotides align to TRBD2. Germline CDR1 SGHTA, CDR2 FQGNSA. The CDR3 runs to 17 residues. Germline trimming cut 5 bases from V and 0 bases from J; bases unmatched to any gene: 10. The CDR3 DNA follows: TGTGCCAGCAGCCGGACCCTCGGCGGGGGGAGCACAGATACGCAGTATTTT. It specifies CASSRTLGGGSTDTQYF.

This clonotype was counted at least ten times. The V call is TRBV7-2, the J call TRBJ1-1; D gene unclear. Trimming stripped 5 bases from V and 1 base from J, with 14 bases between. Germline loops: CDR1 SGHTA, CDR2 FQGNSA. This CDR3 spans 15 amino acids. The CDR3 nucleotides read TGTGCCAGCAGCCTAACATACGACGGGAACACTGAAGCTTTCTTT. Its protein is CASSLTYDGNTEAFF.

This clonotype has a count of ten or more. The V call is TRBV3-1, the J call TRBJ2-7; a possible D gene is TRBD1 (6 bases). V shed 1 base and J shed 3 bases, with 10 bases lying between them. Germline lookup yields CDR1 LGHDT and CDR2 YNNKEL (reference sequence). The CDR3 has 14 amino acids. The DNA of the CDR3 is TGTGCCAGCAGCCAAGGGGACACCAACTACGAGCAGTACTTC. Amino acid sequence: CASSQGDTNYEQYF.

This rearrangement joins TRBV29-1 to TRBJ2-7; perhaps TRBD2 as D (6 bases). The V gene's germline CDR1 is SQVTM and CDR2 ANQGSEA. Trimming took 6 bases from V and 4 from J, leaving 22 bases between them. This CDR3 contains 15 residues. The CDR3 spells CSVHSAGLGAYEQYF. In DNA form, the CDR3 reads TGCAGCGTGCACTCCGCGGGGCTAGGGGCTTACGAGCAGTACTTC.

This clonotype was detected a few times. The CDR3 spells CSVGPGPSYNEQFF. CDR3 bases: TGCAGCGTTGGACCGGGACCGTCCTACAATGAGCAGTTCTTC. This chain uses TRBV29-1 with TRBJ2-1; D might be TRBD1 or TRBD2, each matching 5 bases. The CDR3 covers 14 residues. The V end lost 4 bases, the J end lost 1 base, and 11 bases lay between the germline ends. From germline, CDR1 is SQVTM and CDR2 ANQGSEA.

V and J are TRBV15 and TRBJ2-1; D may be TRBD1 (6 bases). The CDR3 totals 16 residues. Germline V lookup: CDR1 LNHNV, CDR2 YYDKDF (reference sequence). Trimming stripped 2 bases from V and 1 base from J, with 12 bases between. CDR3 DNA sequence: TGTGCCACCAGCAGATCCCGGGACACATCCTACAATGAGCAGTTCTTC. Encoded protein: CATSRSRDTSYNEQFF.

This clonotype turned up a few times. The V call is TRBV9, the J call TRBJ2-1, with TRBD1 identical over 8 bases. This CDR3 comprises 14 residues. Germline values: CDR1 SGDLS, CDR2 YYNGEE. The junction had 4 bases not matched to a gene; V was cut back by 0 bases and J by 8 bases. CDR3 sequence (DNA): TGTGCCAGCAGCGTAGATGGACAGGGCGATGAGCAGTTCTTC. This gives the protein CASSVDGQGDEQFF.

With respect to this clonotype: A much more abundant neighbour one base away suggests this may be a read error. The rearrangement uses TRBV30 and TRBJ1-2, with unresolved D. The CDR3 extends over 12 amino acids. Germline CDR1 reads GTSNPN; CDR2 reads SVGIG (reference sequence). The CDR3 protein is CAGSVMGIGYTF. The CDR3 nucleotides are TGTGCCGGGAGTGTTATGGGAATCGGCTACACCTTC.

This clonotype has at least ten counts. This chain connects TRBV5-1 to TRBJ2-3, with D possibly TRBD1 on 6 matching bases. Germline assignment: CDR1 SGHRS and CDR2 YFSETQ. There are 15 residues in the CDR3. Trimming removed 4 bases at V and 4 bases at J, with 16 bases between. In DNA, the CDR3 is TGCGCCAGCAGCGGTGGGGGCCCGGCGGCAGATACGCAGTATTTT. It specifies CASSGGGPAADTQYF.

Many counts were recorded for this clonotype. The V gene is TRBV2, the J gene TRBJ2-7; unclear D gene. Germline CDR1 and CDR2: SNHLY and FYNNEI. V lost 6 bases, J lost 4 bases, and 7 bases lay in between. This CDR3 is built from 11 residues. The chain's CDR3 is CASREEYEQYF. The CDR3 nucleotides read TGTGCCAGCAGAGAGGAATACGAGCAGTACTTC.